This entry lists 26 T cell receptor beta chains sequenced from one sample in a study of blood T cell repertoires in COVID-19. TCRdb's table, derived via immunoSEQ multiplex PCR, lists solely in-frame clones and lacks some. In the table there are 200,000 to 250,000 clones, 86% of which are singletons. The sequenced material came from peripheral blood. Receptors were obtained from a man of 80 years or more with acute or convalescent COVID-19.

The V call is TRBV19, the J call TRBJ1-2, with TRBD1 matching 7 bases. CDR1 LNHDA and CDR2 SQIVND come from the germline V gene (reference sequence). The V gene end was trimmed by 7 bases and the J gene end by 3 bases; junction bases not matched to a gene: 17. The CDR3 has 17 amino acids. CDR3 coding DNA: TGTGCCAGTACCAATATTATGAGAGGGACAGCAGACTATGGCTACACCTTC. Translating it yields CASTNIMRGTADYGYTF.

This rearrangement joins TRBV6-4 to TRBJ1-6; D is uncertain. V was trimmed by 4 bases and J by 7 bases, leaving 8 bases between them. Germline CDR1 reads MRHNA; CDR2 reads SNTAGT. This CDR3 is 13 amino acids long. The CDR3 bases are TGTGCCAGCAGTGTACAAAGAAATTCACCCCTCCACTTT. It translates to CASSVQRNSPLHF.

This clone was detected once. V is TRBV2 and J is TRBJ2-7; tentatively, D is TRBD2 (6 bases). With 5 bases removed from V and 0 bases from J, the gap between germline ends came to 8 bases. The CDR3 is made up of 13 amino acids. Germline-derived CDR1 and CDR2 are SNHLY and FYNNEI. In DNA form, the CDR3 reads TGTGCCAGCAGTCTGCGGGACTCCTACGAGCAGTACTTC. This sequence encodes CASSLRDSYEQYF.

This clone was recorded once. V gene TRBV6-4 combines with J gene TRBJ2-2; no clear D gene. Between the trimmed V and J ends, which lost 4 bases and 7 bases, there was a span of 10 bases. Germline CDR1 MRHNA, CDR2 SNTAGT. This CDR3 region has 13 residues. The CDR3 DNA is TGTGCCAGCAGTGGCACCCTAGGCGGGGAGCTGTTTTTT. Residues: CASSGTLGGELFF.

This chain links TRBV7-2 with TRBJ2-7; 14 bases are a match to TRBD2. The CDR3 covers 16 residues. The V gene's germline CDR1 is SGHTA and CDR2 FQGNSA. V was clipped by 5 bases and J by 2 bases; unmatched bases: 5. The chain's CDR3 is CASSPPGLAGAYEQYF. The CDR3 DNA follows: TGTGCCAGCAGCCCGCCGGGACTAGCGGGGGCCTACGAGCAGTACTTC.

V is TRBV6-5 and J is TRBJ1-2; D not resolved. In germline, CDR1 is MNHEY, CDR2 SVGAGI. The germline V and J ends were trimmed by 6 bases and 5 bases, with 13 bases remaining between them. CDR3 length equals 13 residues. CDR3 DNA sequence: TGTGCCAGCAGGGAGACGGGTATTTATGGCTACACCTTC. Translation: CASRETGIYGYTF.

The chain employs TRBV23-1 and TRBJ2-1; D unresolved. TRBV23-1 counts as an open reading frame of uncertain function. The V gene lost 1 base and the J gene lost 0 bases, with 13 bases spanning the gap. This CDR3 spans 17 amino acids. The CDR3 coding sequence is TGCGCCAGCAGTCAATATCCGAGCCATTCCTCCTACAATGAGCAGTTCTTC. Its protein is CASSQYPSHSSYNEQFF.

The chain employs TRBV6-5 and TRBJ1-3; a weak D match, TRBD1 (5 bases). Trimming stripped 5 bases from V and 4 bases from J, with 15 bases between. Germline V gene sequence: CDR1 MNHEY, CDR2 SVGAGI. The CDR3 contains 15 residues. The CDR3 DNA follows: TGTGCCAGCAGTCCAGACAGAGTCTCCGGAAACACCATATATTTT. Encoded protein: CASSPDRVSGNTIYF.

The chain's CDR3 is CASSFTMDTEAFF. In DNA, the CDR3 is TGTGCCAGCAGCTTCACTATGGACACTGAAGCTTTCTTT. This chain uses TRBV5-6 with TRBJ1-1; D is unresolved. CDR1 is SGHDT, CDR2 YYEEEE, per germline. There are 13 residues in the CDR3. With 2 bases removed from V and 3 bases from J, the gap between germline ends came to 8 bases.

For the CDR3, the DNA is TGTGCCAGCAGTTTTATCGGGGTATCCTACGAGCAGTACTTC. Protein sequence: CASSFIGVSYEQYF. The chain recombines TRBV28 with TRBJ2-7; the D gene is possibly TRBD2 (5 bases). The ends were cut back, 3 bases at V and 1 base at J, with 10 bases in the middle. The CDR3 loop spans 14 amino acids. Looked up from germline, CDR1 is MDHEN and CDR2 is SYDVKM.

The chain joins TRBV7-9 to TRBJ1-1; weak D call: TRBD1 (5 bases). The CDR3 is 14 amino acids. CDR1 and CDR2 (germline): SEHNR, FQNEAQ (reference sequence). The ends were cut back, 1 base at V and 4 bases at J, with 10 bases in the middle. The DNA for the CDR3 is TGTGCCAGCAGCTTAGATCAGGGTGGCACTGAAGCTTTCTTT. It encodes CASSLDQGGTEAFF.

This chain links TRBV7-8 with TRBJ2-7, with TRBD2 matching 9 bases. CDR3 length: 17 residues. V lost 0 bases, J lost 6 bases, and 12 bases stayed unmatched. CDR1 and CDR2 from the germline V gene are SGHVS and FQNEAQ. CDR3 loop: CASSLARGSGRVPEQYF. The CDR3 DNA reads TGTGCCAGCAGCTTAGCGCGTGGTAGCGGGAGAGTTCCCGAGCAGTACTTC.

The genes are TRBV19 and TRBJ2-7; 7 bases match TRBD1. Germline CDR1 is LNHDA and CDR2 is SQIVND (reference sequence). The trim removed 10 bases at V and 0 bases at J, leaving 9 bases unmatched. This CDR3 contains 14 residues. CDR3: CATRLTGSSYEQYF. As DNA, the CDR3 is TGTGCCACTCGACTGACAGGGAGCTCCTACGAGCAGTACTTC.

This sequence joins TRBV11-2 and TRBJ2-1; 11 bases line up with TRBD2. V shed 1 base and J 4 bases; nucleotides not matched to a gene: 0. CDR1 is SGHAT and CDR2 is FQNNGV in the germline V gene. This CDR3 region has 15 residues. CDR3 protein: CASSLGLAGYNEQFF. The CDR3, as DNA: TGTGCCAGCAGCTTAGGACTAGCGGGGTACAATGAGCAGTTCTTC.

The V gene is TRBV5-1, the J gene TRBJ1-1, with D perhaps matching TRBD1 (5 bases). CDR1 is SGHRS and CDR2 is YFSETQ in the germline V gene. The germline V and J ends were trimmed by 3 bases and 7 bases, with 13 bases remaining between them. CDR3 length: 13 residues. The CDR3 sequence is CASSSADRREAFF. CDR3 sequence (DNA): TGCGCCAGCAGCTCAGCCGACAGACGTGAAGCTTTCTTT. Drawing the rest from reference TRBV5-1 and TRBJ1-1, the complete variable domain is KAGVTQTPRYLIKTRGQQVTLSCSPISGHRSVSWYQQTPGQGLQFLFEYFSETQRNKGNFPGRFSGRQFSNSRSEMNVSTLELGDSALYLCASSSADRREAFFGQGTRLTVV.

The rearrangement joins TRBV7-8 to TRBJ1-2; D is unclear. CDR3 length: 15 amino acids. V gave up 2 bases and J gave up 8 bases, with 18 bases separating them. Germline V gives CDR1 SGHVS, CDR2 FQNEAQ. Here the CDR3 reads CASSLLRMPAGGYTF. The CDR3 nucleotides are TGTGCCAGCAGCTTACTCCGGATGCCCGCGGGCGGCTACACCTTC.

In DNA form, the CDR3 reads TGTGCCAGCAGCCTGGGACTAGCGGGAGGCAATGAGCAGTTCTTC. Translation: CASSLGLAGGNEQFF. The chain recombines TRBV6-6 with TRBJ2-1; TRBD2 matches at 15 bases. Germline V lookup: CDR1 MNHNY, CDR2 SVGAGI (reference sequence). The trim removed 6 bases at V and 6 bases at J, leaving 3 bases unmatched. CDR3 length: 15 residues.

V usage is TRBV6-5 and J usage is TRBJ2-7; 9 nucleotides agree with TRBD2. Germline CDR1 and CDR2: MNHEY and SVGAGI. Trimming at V came to 5 bases and at J to 8 bases, leaving 10 bases not matched to a gene. This CDR3 region has 14 residues. In DNA, the CDR3 is TGTGCCAGCAGTACCCCGGGGGCGGGAGGGAAGCAGTACTTC. Residues: CASSTPGAGGKQYF.

The chain carries TRBV29-1 and TRBJ1-3, with 7 bases matching TRBD1. Germline V gene sequence: CDR1 SQVTM, CDR2 ANQGSEA. The V and J ends lost 5 bases and 0 bases, in that order; junction bases with no gene match: 7. CDR3 length: 15 amino acids. CDR3 nucleotides: TGCAGCGTTCTCGGGACAGCTGACTCTGGAAACACCATATATTTT. It is translated as CSVLGTADSGNTIYF.

The chain employs TRBV18 and TRBJ1-3; D might be TRBD1 (5 bases). The CDR3 contains 15 residues. V lost 3 bases and J 2 bases, leaving 11 bases between the germline ends. From germline, CDR1 is KGHSH and CDR2 LQKENI. In DNA form, the CDR3 reads TGTGCCAGCTCACCCCAGGGTTTCCCTGGAAACACCATATATTTT. Translation: CASSPQGFPGNTIYF.

The V gene is TRBV2, the J gene TRBJ2-1, with a tentative D call TRBD2 (5 bases). This CDR3 is built from 15 residues. Trimming removed 0 bases at V and 10 bases at J, with 16 bases between. Germline values: CDR1 SNHLY, CDR2 FYNNEI. CDR3 coding DNA: TGTGCCAGCAGTGAAGCGCTTAGTAGCGTCGGGGAGCAGTTCTTC. This translates into CASSEALSSVGEQFF. Full variable domain (missing parts from reference TRBV2 and TRBJ2-1): EPEVTQTPSHQVTQMGQEVILRCVPISNHLYFYWYRQILGQKVEFLVSFYNNEISEKSEIFDDQFSVERPDGSNFTLKIRSTKLEDSAMYFCASSEALSSVGEQFFGPGTRLTVL.

This clone appeared once. The chain carries TRBV10-2 and TRBJ1-1; D perhaps matches TRBD1 (6 bases). Trimming left V 10 bases short and J 1 base short, with 13 bases between. The germline V gene encodes CDR1 WSHSY and CDR2 SAAADI. The CDR3 runs 13 residues. The CDR3 is CATSQGENTEAFF. CDR3 DNA: TGCGCCACCTCACAGGGAGAGAACACTGAAGCTTTCTTT.

This rearrangement joins TRBV19 to TRBJ2-5; D is possibly TRBD1 (6 bases). This CDR3 is built from 13 residues. The V end was cut by 3 bases, the J end by 5 bases, with 10 bases between. From germline, CDR1 is LNHDA and CDR2 SQIVND (reference sequence). Here the CDR3 reads CASSIRGQETQYF. The CDR3 DNA reads TGTGCCAGTAGTATCAGGGGTCAGGAGACCCAGTACTTC.

This clone was seen only once. The chain carries TRBV27 and TRBJ2-2; D might be TRBD2 (5 bases). CDR3 size: 15 residues. Germline V gene sequence: CDR1 MNHEY, CDR2 SMNVEV (reference sequence). V was pared by 4 bases and J by 0 bases, with 9 bases between. CDR3 nucleotide sequence: TGTGCCAGCAGTTCCGGGGTTGCGAACACCGGGGAGCTGTTTTTT. It translates to CASSSGVANTGELFF.

The chain carries TRBV5-4 and TRBJ1-1; 7 nucleotides agree with TRBD1. The germline CDR1 and CDR2 sequences are SGHNT and YYREEE (reference sequence). J was trimmed by 1 base and V by 4 bases; bases with no gene match: 4. The CDR3 totals 14 residues. The CDR3 loop reads CASSRDSENTEAFF. In nucleotides, the CDR3 is TGTGCCAGCAGCCGGGACAGCGAGAACACTGAAGCTTTCTTT.

CDR3 region: CASSYSTANYGYTF. CDR3 sequence (DNA): TGTGCCAGCAGTTACTCGACAGCAAACTATGGCTACACCTTC. V is TRBV6-5 and J is TRBJ1-2, with D possibly being TRBD1 (5 bases). The germline V and J ends were trimmed by 0 bases and 2 bases, with 7 bases remaining between them. Germline V gene data show CDR1 as MNHEY and CDR2 as SVGAGI. The CDR3 has 14 residues.